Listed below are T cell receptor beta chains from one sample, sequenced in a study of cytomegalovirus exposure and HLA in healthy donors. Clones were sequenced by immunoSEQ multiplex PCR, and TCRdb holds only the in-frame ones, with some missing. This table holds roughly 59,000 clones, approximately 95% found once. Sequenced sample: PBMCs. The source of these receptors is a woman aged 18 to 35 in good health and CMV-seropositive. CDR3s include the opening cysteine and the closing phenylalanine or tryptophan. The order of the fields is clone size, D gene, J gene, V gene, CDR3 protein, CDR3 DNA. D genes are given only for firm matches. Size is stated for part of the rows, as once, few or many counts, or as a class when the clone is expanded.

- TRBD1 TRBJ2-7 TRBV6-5 CAAQPDRGTHEQYF TGTGCCGCCCAGCCCGACAGGGGGACCCACGAGCAGTACTTC
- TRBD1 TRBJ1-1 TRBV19 CASSPTGESGAFF TGTGCCAGTAGTCCTACAGGGGAAAGTGGAGCTTTCTTT
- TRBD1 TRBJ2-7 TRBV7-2 CASSSNRGGPYEQYF TGTGCCAGCAGCTCCAACAGGGGCGGGCCCTACGAGCAGTACTTC
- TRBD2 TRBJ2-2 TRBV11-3 CASSSSGTSGNTGELFF TGTGCCAGCAGCTCATCCGGGACTAGCGGCAACACCGGGGAGCTGTTTTTT
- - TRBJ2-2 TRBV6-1 CASRGAGTGELFF TGTGCCAGCAGGGGGGCTGGCACCGGGGAGCTGTTTTTT
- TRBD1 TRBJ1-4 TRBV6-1 CASTGQVGTNEKLFF TGTGCCAGCACCGGACAGGTGGGAACTAATGAAAAACTGTTTTTT
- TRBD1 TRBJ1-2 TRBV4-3 CASSQDDRGLGGYTF TGCGCCAGCAGCCAAGATGACAGGGGGCTAGGAGGCTACACCTTC
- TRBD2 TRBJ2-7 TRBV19 CASSPASWREDFEQYF TGTGCCAGTAGCCCCGCTTCGTGGCGGGAGGACTTCGAGCAGTACTTC
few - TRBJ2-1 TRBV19 CASSQGLGSYNEQFF TGTGCCAGTAGTCAGGGGTTGGGGTCCTACAATGAGCAGTTCTTC
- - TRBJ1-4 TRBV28 CASTPGVGEKLFF TGTGCCAGCACCCCGGGGGTGGGTGAAAAACTGTTTTTT
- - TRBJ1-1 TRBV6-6 CASSYSEGVNTEAFF TGTGCCAGCAGTTACTCGGAAGGGGTGAACACTGAAGCTTTCTTT
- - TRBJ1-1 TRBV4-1 CASSQGRLLDWGQDTEAFF TGCGCCAGCAGCCAAGGGAGGTTATTAGACTGGGGGCAGGACACTGAAGCTTTCTTT
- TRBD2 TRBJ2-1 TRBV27 CASSPRLAGARGEQFF TGTGCCAGCAGTCCCCGGCTAGCGGGAGCTAGGGGCGAGCAGTTCTTC
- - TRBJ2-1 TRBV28 CASISSYNEQFF TGTGCCAGCATTAGCTCCTACAATGAGCAGTTCTTC
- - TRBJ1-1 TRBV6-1 CASSDGAGHQRSMNTEAFF TGTGCCAGCAGTGATGGAGCGGGACACCAAAGGAGCATGAACACTGAAGCTTTCTTT
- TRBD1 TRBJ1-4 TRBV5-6 CASSLTGGVEKLFF TGTGCCAGCAGCTTGACAGGGGGCGTCGAAAAACTGTTTTTT
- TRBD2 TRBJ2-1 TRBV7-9 CASSLTSGSMNEQFF TGTGCCAGCAGCTTGACTAGCGGGAGTATGAATGAGCAGTTCTTC
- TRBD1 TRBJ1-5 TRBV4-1 CASSQEGQGAQPQHF TGCGCCAGCAGCCAGGAAGGACAGGGGGCCCAGCCCCAGCATTTT
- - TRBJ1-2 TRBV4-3 CASSQDRYLNYGYTF TGCGCCAGCAGCCAAGATCGCTATCTTAACTATGGCTACACCTTC
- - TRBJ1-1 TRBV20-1 CSASKGAAFF TGCAGTGCTTCGAAAGGGGCAGCTTTCTTT
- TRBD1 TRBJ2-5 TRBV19 CASRRQGQETQYF TGTGCCAGTAGGCGACAGGGGCAAGAGACCCAGTACTTC
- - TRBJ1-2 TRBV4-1 CASSQDSTGTYGYTF TGCGCCAGCAGCCAAGATTCCACAGGGACCTATGGCTACACCTTC
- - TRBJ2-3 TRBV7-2 CASTNTDTQYF TGTGCCAGCACCAACACAGATACGCAGTATTTT
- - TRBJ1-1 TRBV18 CASSRQPLRVSNTEAFF TGTGCCAGCTCACGACAACCCCTCAGGGTATCGAACACTGAAGCTTTCTTT
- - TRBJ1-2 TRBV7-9 CASSLASGSGYTF TGTGCCAGCAGCTTAGCGTCAGGCTCTGGCTACACCTTC
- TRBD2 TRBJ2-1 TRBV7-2 CASRVRGLAGTYNEQFF TGTGCCAGCCGAGTTCGGGGACTAGCGGGAACCTACAATGAGCAGTTCTTC
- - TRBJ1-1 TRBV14 CASTLRITNTEAFF TGTGCCAGCACCCTTAGAATTACGAACACTGAAGCTTTCTTT
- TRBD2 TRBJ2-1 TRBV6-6 CASIKGPSGDNEQFF TGTGCCAGCATCAAGGGGCCTAGCGGTGACAATGAGCAGTTCTTC
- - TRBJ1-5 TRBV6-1 CATIVRIGISQPQHF TGTGCCACCATCGTCAGGATTGGTATTAGTCAGCCCCAGCATTTT
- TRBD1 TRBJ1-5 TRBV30 CAWADRPNQPQHF TGTGCCTGGGCGGACAGGCCCAATCAGCCCCAGCATTTT
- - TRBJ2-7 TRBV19 CASSRGFYEQYF TGTGCCAGTAGTCGGGGGTTCTACGAGCAGTACTTC
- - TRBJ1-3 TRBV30 CAWRVYAGSSGNTIYF TGTGCCTGGAGAGTGTACGCTGGGAGCTCTGGAAACACCATATATTTT